This T cell receptor (beta chain) comes out of a study of cytomegalovirus exposure and HLA in healthy donors. Unrecorded immune exposures were likely, despite nominal health at sampling. PCR was performed using 60 Vbeta and 13 Jbeta primers. Under the authors' procedure: Roughly 11 million shared chains were among about 80 million unique TCR beta chains counted in a later analysis. Using immunoSEQ multiplex PCR, the repertoire was profiled, and TCRdb retains in-frame clones only, with some absent. V and J calls and clone size come straight from that table; D and trimming were deduced from the DNA. Among about 130,000 clones listed, approximately 80% were seen once. The CDR3 is 12 amino acids. Per germline, CDR1 SGHVS and CDR2 FQNEAQ. Trimming left V 6 bases short and J 9 bases short, with 14 bases between. Study outcomes and limitations: Links to common viral pathogens appeared, in a later analysis, for several of the most significant clusters. Productive rates of about 87% or about 30% were seen for most TCR beta V segments in an earlier analysis.

In the case of this clone: Its antigen is currently unknown.

The chain recombines TRBV7-8 with TRBJ1-2; possibly TRBD1 for D (6 bases). This receptor was taken from a man aged 25 to 40 in good health and CMV-seronegative. The source material was PBMCs. CDR3 loop: CASSPQQGSYTF. Here the CDR3 DNA reads TGTGCCAGCAGTCCACAACAGGGAAGCTACACCTTC.